Detailed here is one T cell receptor (beta chain). This sample is drawn from a study of blood T cell repertoires in COVID-19. Study at large: The analysed material was cDNA or gDNA that came from T cells, B-cell-depleted T cells, or PBMCs.

CDR3 length: 14 residues. CDR1 MRHNA and CDR2 SNTAGT come from the germline V gene. V was cut by 3 bases and J by 2 bases, with 10 bases left in between. Using immunoSEQ multiplex PCR, the repertoire was profiled, and TCRdb retains in-frame clones only, with some absent. The sample yields 300,000 to 400,000 clones, around 91% seen once. The V and J genes are TRBV6-4 and TRBJ1-2, with D hard to call. This sequence was found in a woman under 30 who had recovered from COVID-19. What was sequenced was peripheral blood. CDR3: CASSDIGRNYGYTF. The CDR3 nucleotides are TGTGCCAGCAGTGATATTGGCAGGAACTATGGCTACACCTTC.